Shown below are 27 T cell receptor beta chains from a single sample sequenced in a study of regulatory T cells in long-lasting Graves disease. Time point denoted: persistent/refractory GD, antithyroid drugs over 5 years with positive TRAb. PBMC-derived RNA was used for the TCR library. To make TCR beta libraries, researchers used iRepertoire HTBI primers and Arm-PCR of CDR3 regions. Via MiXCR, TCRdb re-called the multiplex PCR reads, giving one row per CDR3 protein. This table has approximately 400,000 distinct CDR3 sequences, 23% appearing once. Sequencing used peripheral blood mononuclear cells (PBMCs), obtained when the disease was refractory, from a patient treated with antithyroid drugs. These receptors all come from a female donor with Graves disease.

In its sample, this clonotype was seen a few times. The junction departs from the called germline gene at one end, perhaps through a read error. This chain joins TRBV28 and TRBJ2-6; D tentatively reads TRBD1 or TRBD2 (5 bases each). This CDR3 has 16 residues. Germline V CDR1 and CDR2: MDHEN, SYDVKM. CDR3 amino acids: CASSGLSVSGANILTF. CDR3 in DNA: TGTGCCAGCAGTGGACTTTCGGTATCTGGGGCCAACATCCTGACTTTC.

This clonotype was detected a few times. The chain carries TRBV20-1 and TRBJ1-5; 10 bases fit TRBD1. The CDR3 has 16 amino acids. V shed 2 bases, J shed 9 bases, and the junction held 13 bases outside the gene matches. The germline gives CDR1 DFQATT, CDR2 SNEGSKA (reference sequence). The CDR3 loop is CSARQGQGGGQGPQHF. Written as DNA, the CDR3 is TGCAGTGCTAGACAAGGACAGGGGGGGGGTCAAGGGCCCCAGCATTTT.

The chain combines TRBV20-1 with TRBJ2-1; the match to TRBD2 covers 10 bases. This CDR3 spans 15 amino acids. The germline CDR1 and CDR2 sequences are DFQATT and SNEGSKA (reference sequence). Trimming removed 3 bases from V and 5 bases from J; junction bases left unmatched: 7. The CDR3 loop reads CSASDGTSANNEQFF. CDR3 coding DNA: TGCAGTGCTAGTGATGGGACTAGCGCAAACAATGAGCAGTTCTTC.

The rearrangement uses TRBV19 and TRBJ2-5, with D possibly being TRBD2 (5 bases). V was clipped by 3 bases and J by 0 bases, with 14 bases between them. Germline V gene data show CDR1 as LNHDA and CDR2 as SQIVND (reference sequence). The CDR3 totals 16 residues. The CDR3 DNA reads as TGTGCCAGTAGTATCACCGGGAACCCCTACCAAGAGACCCAGTACTTC. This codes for CASSITGNPYQETQYF.

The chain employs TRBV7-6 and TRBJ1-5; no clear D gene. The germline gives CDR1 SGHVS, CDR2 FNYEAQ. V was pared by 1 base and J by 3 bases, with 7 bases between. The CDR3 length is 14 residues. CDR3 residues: CASSLGGPNQPQHF. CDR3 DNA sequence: TGTGCCAGCAGCTTAGGAGGGCCCAATCAGCCCCAGCATTTT.

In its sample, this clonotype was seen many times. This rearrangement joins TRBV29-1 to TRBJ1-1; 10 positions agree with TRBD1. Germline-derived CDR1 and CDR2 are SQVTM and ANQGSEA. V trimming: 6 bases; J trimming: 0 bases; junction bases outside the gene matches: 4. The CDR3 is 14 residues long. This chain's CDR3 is CSVDRGPMNTEAFF. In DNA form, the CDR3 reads TGCAGCGTAGACAGGGGGCCCATGAACACTGAAGCTTTCTTT.

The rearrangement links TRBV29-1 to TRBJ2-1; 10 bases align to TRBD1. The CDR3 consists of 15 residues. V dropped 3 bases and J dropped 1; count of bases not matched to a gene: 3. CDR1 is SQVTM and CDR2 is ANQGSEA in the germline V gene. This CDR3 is CSVEGTGVSYNEQFF. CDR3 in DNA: TGCAGCGTTGAGGGGACAGGGGTTTCCTACAATGAGCAGTTCTTC.

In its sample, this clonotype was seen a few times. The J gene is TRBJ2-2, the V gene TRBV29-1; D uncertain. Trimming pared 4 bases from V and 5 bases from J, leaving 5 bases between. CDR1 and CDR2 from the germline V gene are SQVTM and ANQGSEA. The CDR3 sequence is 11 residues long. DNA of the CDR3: TGCAGCGTTGGTGGGACCGGGGAGCTGTTTTTT. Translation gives CSVGGTGELFF.

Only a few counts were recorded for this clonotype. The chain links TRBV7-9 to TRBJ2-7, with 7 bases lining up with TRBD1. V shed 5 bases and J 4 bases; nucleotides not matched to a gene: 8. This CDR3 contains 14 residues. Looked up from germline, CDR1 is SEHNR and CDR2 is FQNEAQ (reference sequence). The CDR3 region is CASSEQGVSYEQYF. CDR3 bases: TGTGCCAGCAGCGAGCAGGGGGTTTCGTACGAGCAGTACTTC.

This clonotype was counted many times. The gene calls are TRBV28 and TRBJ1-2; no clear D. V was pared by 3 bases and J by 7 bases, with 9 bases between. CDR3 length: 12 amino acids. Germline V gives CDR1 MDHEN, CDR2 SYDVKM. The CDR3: CASSLVLTGYTF. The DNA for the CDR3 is TGTGCCAGCAGTTTGGTCCTGACTGGCTACACCTTC.

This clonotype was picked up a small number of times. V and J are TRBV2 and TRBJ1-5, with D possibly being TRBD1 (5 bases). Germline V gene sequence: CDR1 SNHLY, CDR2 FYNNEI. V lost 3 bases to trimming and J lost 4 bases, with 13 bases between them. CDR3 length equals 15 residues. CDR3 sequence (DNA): TGTGCCAGCAGTGATCGGACATACGAAAATCAGCCCCAGCATTTT. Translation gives CASSDRTYENQPQHF.

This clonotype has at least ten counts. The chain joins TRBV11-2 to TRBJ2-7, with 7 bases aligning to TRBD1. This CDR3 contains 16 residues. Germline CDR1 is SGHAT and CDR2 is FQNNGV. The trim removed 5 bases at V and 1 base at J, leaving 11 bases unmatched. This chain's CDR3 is CASSRSSGTESYEQYF. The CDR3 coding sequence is TGTGCCAGCAGCCGATCGTCCGGGACAGAGTCCTACGAGCAGTACTTC.

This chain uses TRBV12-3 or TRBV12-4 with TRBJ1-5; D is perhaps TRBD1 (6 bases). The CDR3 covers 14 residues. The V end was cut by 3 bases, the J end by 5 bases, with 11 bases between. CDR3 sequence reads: CASSFAGQYQPQHF. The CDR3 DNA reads TGTGCCAGCAGTTTCGCTGGACAGTATCAGCCCCAGCATTTT.

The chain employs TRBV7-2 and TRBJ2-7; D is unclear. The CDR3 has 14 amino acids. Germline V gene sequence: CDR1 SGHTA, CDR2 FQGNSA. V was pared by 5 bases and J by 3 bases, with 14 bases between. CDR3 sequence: CASSLQTLVYEQYF. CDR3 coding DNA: TGTGCCAGCAGCCTCCAGACTCTAGTCTACGAGCAGTACTTC.

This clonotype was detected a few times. The CDR3 coding sequence is TGTGCCAGTAGTACTCCGGGGGAGCAGTACTTC. This encodes CASSTPGEQYF. This sequence joins TRBV19 and TRBJ2-7; D is perhaps TRBD2 (5 bases). The CDR3 has 11 amino acids. Trimming left V 4 bases short and J 7 bases short, with 8 bases between. CDR1 and CDR2 (germline): LNHDA, SQIVND (reference sequence).

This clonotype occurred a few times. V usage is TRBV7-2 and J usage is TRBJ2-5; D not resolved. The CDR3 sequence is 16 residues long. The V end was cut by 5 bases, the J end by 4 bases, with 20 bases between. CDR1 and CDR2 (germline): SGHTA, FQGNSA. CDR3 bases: TGTGCCAGCAGCCTCTCGGGCGACCTCGTGGGAGAGACCCAGTACTTC. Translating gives CASSLSGDLVGETQYF.

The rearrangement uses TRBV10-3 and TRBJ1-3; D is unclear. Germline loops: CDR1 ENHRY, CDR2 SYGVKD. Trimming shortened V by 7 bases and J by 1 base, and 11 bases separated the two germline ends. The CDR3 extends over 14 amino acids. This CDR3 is CAITAGLSGNTIYF. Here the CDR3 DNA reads TGTGCCATCACCGCCGGGTTATCTGGAAACACCATATATTTT.

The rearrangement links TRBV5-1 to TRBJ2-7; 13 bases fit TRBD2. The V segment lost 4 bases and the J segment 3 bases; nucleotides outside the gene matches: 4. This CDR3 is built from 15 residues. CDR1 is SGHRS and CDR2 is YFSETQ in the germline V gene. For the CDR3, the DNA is TGCGCCAGCAGCCAACTAGCGGGAGGGGGCTACGAGCAGTACTTC. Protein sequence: CASSQLAGGGYEQYF.

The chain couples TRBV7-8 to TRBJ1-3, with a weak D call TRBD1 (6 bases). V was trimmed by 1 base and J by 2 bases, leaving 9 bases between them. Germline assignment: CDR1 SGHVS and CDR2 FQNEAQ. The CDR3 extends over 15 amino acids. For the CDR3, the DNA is TGTGCCAGCAGCTTAGGGGCAGGGGCTGGAAACACCATATATTTT. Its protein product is CASSLGAGAGNTIYF.

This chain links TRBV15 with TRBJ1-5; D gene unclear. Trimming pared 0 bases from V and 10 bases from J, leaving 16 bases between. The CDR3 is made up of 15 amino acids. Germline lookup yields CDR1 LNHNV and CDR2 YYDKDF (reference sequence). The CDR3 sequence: CATSRDRASGGPQHF. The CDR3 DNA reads TGTGCCACCAGCAGAGATCGCGCCAGTGGCGGCCCCCAGCATTTT.

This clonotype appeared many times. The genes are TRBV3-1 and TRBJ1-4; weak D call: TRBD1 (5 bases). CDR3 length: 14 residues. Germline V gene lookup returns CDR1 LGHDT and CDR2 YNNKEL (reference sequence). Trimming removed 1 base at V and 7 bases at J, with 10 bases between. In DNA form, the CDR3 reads TGTGCCAGCAGCCAAGTCGGCGGGGGTGAAAAACTGTTTTTT. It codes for CASSQVGGGEKLFF.

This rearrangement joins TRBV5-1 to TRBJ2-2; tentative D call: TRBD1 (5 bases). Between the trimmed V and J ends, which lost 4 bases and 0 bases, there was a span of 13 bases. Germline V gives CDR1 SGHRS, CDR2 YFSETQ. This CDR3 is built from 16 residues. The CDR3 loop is CASSVYRGANTGELFF. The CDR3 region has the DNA TGCGCCAGCAGCGTTTATAGGGGTGCGAACACCGGGGAGCTGTTTTTT.

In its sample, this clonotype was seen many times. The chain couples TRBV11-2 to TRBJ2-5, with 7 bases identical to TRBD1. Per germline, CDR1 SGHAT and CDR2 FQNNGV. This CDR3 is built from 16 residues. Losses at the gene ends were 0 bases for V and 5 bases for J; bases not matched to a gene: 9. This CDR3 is CASSLDLQTGTETQYF. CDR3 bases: TGTGCCAGCAGCTTAGATCTACAGACAGGGACGGAGACCCAGTACTTC.

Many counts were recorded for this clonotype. The CDR3 DNA is TGTGCCAGCACCCGCGGGACACCCGAGCAGTACTTC. Protein sequence: CASTRGTPEQYF. This chain links TRBV2 with TRBJ2-7, with D possibly called TRBD1 or TRBD2 (6 bases each). Germline V gives CDR1 SNHLY, CDR2 FYNNEI. This CDR3 has 12 residues. V lost 7 bases to trimming and J lost 6 bases, with 13 bases between them. The variable domain in full, with the rest retrieved from reference TRBV2 and TRBJ2-7, is EPEVTQTPSHQVTQMGQEVILRCVPISNHLYFYWYRQILGQKVEFLVSFYNNEISEKSEIFDDQFSVERPDGSNFTLKIRSTKLEDSAMYFCASTRGTPEQYFGPGTRLTVT.

The CDR3 region is CASSSYYGTGELFF. Written as DNA, the CDR3 is TGCGCCAGCAGCTCCTACTACGGGACCGGGGAGCTGTTTTTT. The rearrangement joins TRBV5-1 to TRBJ2-2; D is uncertain. From germline, CDR1 is SGHRS and CDR2 YFSETQ. The CDR3 length is 14 residues. V lost 3 bases to trimming and J lost 5 bases, with 11 bases between them.

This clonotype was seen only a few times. CDR3 coding DNA: TGTGCCAGCACCAAAGCAGGGAGCGGCGGACAAGAGACCCAGTACTTC. It is translated as CASTKAGSGGQETQYF. J is TRBJ2-5 and V is TRBV28, with D possibly called TRBD1 or TRBD2 (5 bases each). V was shortened by 7 bases and J by 2 bases, with 20 bases between the two germline ends. The CDR3 extends over 16 amino acids. Per germline, CDR1 MDHEN and CDR2 SYDVKM.

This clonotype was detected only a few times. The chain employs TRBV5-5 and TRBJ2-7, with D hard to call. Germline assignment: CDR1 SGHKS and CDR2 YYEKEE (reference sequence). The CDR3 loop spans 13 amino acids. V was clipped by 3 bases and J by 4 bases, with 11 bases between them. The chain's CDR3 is CASSSRVYYEQYF. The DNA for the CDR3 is TGTGCCAGCAGCTCAAGGGTGTATTACGAGCAGTACTTC.